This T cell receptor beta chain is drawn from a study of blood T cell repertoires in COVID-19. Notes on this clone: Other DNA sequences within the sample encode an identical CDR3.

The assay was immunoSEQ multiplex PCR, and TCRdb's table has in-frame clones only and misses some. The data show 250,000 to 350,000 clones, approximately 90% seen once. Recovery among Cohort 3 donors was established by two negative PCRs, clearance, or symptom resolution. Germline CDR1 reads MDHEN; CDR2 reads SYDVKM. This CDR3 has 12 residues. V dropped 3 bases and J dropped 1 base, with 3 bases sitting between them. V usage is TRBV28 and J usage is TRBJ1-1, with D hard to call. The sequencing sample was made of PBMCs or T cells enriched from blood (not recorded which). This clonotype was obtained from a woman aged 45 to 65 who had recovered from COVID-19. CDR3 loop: CASSFQNTEAFF. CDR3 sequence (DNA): TGTGCCAGCAGTTTTCAGAACACTGAAGCTTTCTTT. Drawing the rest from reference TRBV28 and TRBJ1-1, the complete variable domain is DVKVTQSSRYLVKRTGEKVFLECVQDMDHENMFWYRQDPGLGLRLIYFSYDVKMKEKGDIPEGYSVSREKKERFSLILESASTNQTSMYLCASSFQNTEAFFGQGTRLTVV.